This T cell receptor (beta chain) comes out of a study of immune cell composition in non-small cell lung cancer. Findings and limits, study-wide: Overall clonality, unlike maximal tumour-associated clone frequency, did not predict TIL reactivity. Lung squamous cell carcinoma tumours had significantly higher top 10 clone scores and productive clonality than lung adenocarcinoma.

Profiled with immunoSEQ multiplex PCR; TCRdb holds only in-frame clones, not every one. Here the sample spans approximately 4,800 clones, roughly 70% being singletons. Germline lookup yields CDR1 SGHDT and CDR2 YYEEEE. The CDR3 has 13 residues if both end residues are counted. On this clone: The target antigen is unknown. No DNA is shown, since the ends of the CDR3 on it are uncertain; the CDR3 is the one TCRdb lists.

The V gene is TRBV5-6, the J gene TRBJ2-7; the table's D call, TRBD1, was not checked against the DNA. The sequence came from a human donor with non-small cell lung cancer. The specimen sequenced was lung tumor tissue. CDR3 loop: CASSSVGAGNWYF.